Below are 20 T cell receptor beta chains sequenced from a single sample in a study of blood T cell repertoires in COVID-19. The protocol was immunoSEQ multiplex PCR, while the TCRdb copy is restricted to in-frame clones and leaves out a portion. In the table there are tens of thousands of clones, 70% to 90% of which are singletons. The sample taken for sequencing was peripheral blood. The receptors come from a woman aged 80 or older in a cohort sampled during active or convalescent COVID-19.

J is TRBJ2-5 and V is TRBV9, with no clear D. CDR1 SGDLS and CDR2 YYNGEE come from the germline V gene. The CDR3 has 13 amino acids. V dropped 0 bases and J dropped 4 bases, with 7 bases sitting between them. DNA for the CDR3: TGTGCCAGCAGCGTAGCCCCTCCAGAGACCCAGTACTTC. Its protein product is CASSVAPPETQYF.

V gene TRBV6-2 or TRBV6-3 combines with J gene TRBJ1-6; 7 bases align to TRBD1. V lost 5 bases and J lost 9; bases outside the gene matches: 7. Per germline, CDR1 MNHEY and CDR2 SVGEGT. This CDR3 has 14 residues. The CDR3 here is CASSATGLSSPLHF. DNA of the CDR3: TGTGCCAGCAGTGCGACAGGGTTGAGTTCACCCCTCCACTTT.

This rearrangement joins TRBV18 to TRBJ1-2; 9 bases align to TRBD1. After removal of 3 bases from V and 0 bases from J, the junction contained 5 bases not matched to a gene. This CDR3 spans 16 amino acids. Germline CDR1 reads KGHSH; CDR2 reads LQKENI. The CDR3 protein is CASSPPGTGPNYGYTF. For the CDR3, the DNA is TGTGCCAGCTCACCTCCCGGGACAGGGCCTAACTATGGCTACACCTTC. Combining the CDR3 with reference TRBV18 and TRBJ1-2 gives the whole variable domain NAGVMQNPRHLVRRRGQEARLRCSPMKGHSHVYWYRQLPEEGLKFMVYLQKENIIDESGMPKERFSAEFPKEGPSILRIQQVVRGDSAAYFCASSPPGTGPNYGYTFGSGTRLTVV.

The V and J genes are TRBV6-6 and TRBJ2-5; 7 nucleotides line up with TRBD2. This CDR3 spans 13 amino acids. Germline V lookup: CDR1 MNHNY, CDR2 SVGAGI (reference sequence). The V gene end was trimmed by 8 bases and the J gene end by 5 bases; junction bases not matched to a gene: 8. CDR3 in DNA: TGTGCCAGCGGGACTCCGGGAGGTGAGACCCAGTACTTC. Its protein is CASGTPGGETQYF.

This rearrangement joins TRBV27 to TRBJ1-2, with D maybe TRBD1 (6 bases). Germline V gene lookup returns CDR1 MNHEY and CDR2 SMNVEV (reference sequence). V lost 2 bases to trimming and J lost 3 bases, with 13 bases between them. The CDR3 has 15 amino acids. CDR3 region: CASSLREGVYYGYTF. DNA for the CDR3: TGTGCCAGCAGTTTACGGGAGGGGGTTTACTATGGCTACACCTTC.

The rearrangement links TRBV19 to TRBJ2-2; 14 nucleotides line up with TRBD2. The length of the CDR3 is 15 residues. Trimming cost V 5 bases and J 8 bases; bases outside gene matches: 4. Germline V gene data show CDR1 as LNHDA and CDR2 as SQIVND (reference sequence). The CDR3 DNA follows: TGTGCCAGTAGTTCGGGACTAGCGGGAGTTGGGGAGCTGTTTTTT. Its protein product is CASSSGLAGVGELFF.

This sequence joins TRBV5-1 and TRBJ1-3; no reliable D call. Trimming left V 5 bases short and J 4 bases short, with 10 bases between. Germline V gives CDR1 SGHRS, CDR2 YFSETQ. The CDR3 is made up of 13 amino acids. The CDR3 DNA is TGCGCCAGCAGTTTCGGAGAAGGAAACACCATATATTTT. Protein product: CASSFGEGNTIYF.

This clone was seen once. The chain joins TRBV19 to TRBJ2-3; 7 bases map to TRBD1. The V gene's germline CDR1 is LNHDA and CDR2 SQIVND (reference sequence). V was clipped by 5 bases and J by 0 bases; unmatched bases: 5. The CDR3 runs 15 residues. This chain's CDR3 is CASSLTGVSTDTQYF. The DNA of the CDR3 is TGTGCCAGTAGTCTAACAGGGGTTAGCACAGATACGCAGTATTTT. The variable domain in full, with the rest retrieved from reference TRBV19 and TRBJ2-3, is DGGITQSPKYLFRKEGQNVTLSCEQNLNHDAMYWYRQDPGQGLRLIYYSQIVNDFQKGDIAEGYSVSREKKESFPLTVTSAQKNPTAFYLCASSLTGVSTDTQYFGPGTRLTVL.

The rearrangement uses TRBV2 and TRBJ1-1; weak D call: TRBD1 (6 bases). CDR1 and CDR2 (germline): SNHLY, FYNNEI. This CDR3 has 14 residues. V shed 7 bases and J shed 3 bases, with 15 bases lying between them. CDR3 DNA: TGTGCCAGCACCGAGGGGGTTCTAGACACTGAAGCTTTCTTT. Its translation: CASTEGVLDTEAFF.

This chain links TRBV7-9 with TRBJ1-4, with 10 bases that match TRBD1. Germline V gene lookup returns CDR1 SEHNR and CDR2 FQNEAQ (reference sequence). The ends lost 5 bases at V and 3 bases at J; junction bases unmatched: 12. This CDR3 comprises 18 residues. The CDR3 nucleotides are TGTGCCAGCAGCCCAAGTGGGACAGGGGTCGGAGCTAATGAAAAACTGTTTTTT. Translation: CASSPSGTGVGANEKLFF. The full variable domain, its missing parts supplied by reference TRBV7-9 and TRBJ1-4, is DTGVSQNPRHKITKRGQNVTFRCDPISEHNRLYWYRQTLGQGPEFLTYFQNEAQLEKSRLLSDRFSAERPKGSFSTLEIQRTEQGDSAMYLCASSPSGTGVGANEKLFFGSGTQLSVL.

CDR3 loop: CASSYGAGTTEAFF. CDR3 bases: TGTGCCAGCAGTTACGGTGCAGGAACTACTGAAGCTTTCTTT. The chain links TRBV6-5 to TRBJ1-1; D is ambiguous. Per germline, CDR1 MNHEY and CDR2 SVGAGI. This CDR3 has 14 residues. V was clipped by 2 bases and J by 5 bases, with 12 bases between them.

The chain has TRBV18 and TRBJ2-1; weak D call: TRBD1 (5 bases). The CDR3 totals 16 residues. The V gene's germline CDR1 is KGHSH and CDR2 LQKENI. Trimming shortened V by 3 bases and J by 4 bases, and 16 bases separated the two germline ends. The CDR3 loop reads CASSPLGREGYNEQFF. The CDR3 nucleotides are TGTGCCAGCTCACCCCTGGGCAGGGAAGGATACAATGAGCAGTTCTTC.

V and J are TRBV6-6 and TRBJ1-4, with D perhaps matching TRBD1 (5 bases). The CDR3 has 14 amino acids. The V end was cut by 8 bases, the J end by 2 bases, with 12 bases between. Germline V gene data show CDR1 as MNHNY and CDR2 as SVGAGI (reference sequence). The CDR3 region is CASGRGITNEKLFF. The CDR3 region has the DNA TGTGCCAGCGGACGGGGGATCACTAATGAAAAACTGTTTTTT.

V usage is TRBV28 and J usage is TRBJ1-6; 11 bases are a match to TRBD1. Germline V lookup: CDR1 MDHEN, CDR2 SYDVKM. Trimming took 1 base from V and 8 from J; bases not matched to a gene: 7. The CDR3 contains 17 residues. The CDR3 sequence is CASSLYRTGGIHSPLHF. DNA of the CDR3: TGTGCCAGCAGTTTATACAGGACAGGGGGCATTCATTCACCCCTCCACTTT.

The chain has TRBV2 and TRBJ2-2; unclear D gene. The V end was cut by 4 bases, the J end by 2 bases, with 8 bases between. The length of the CDR3 is 14 residues. The germline V gene has CDR1 SNHLY and CDR2 FYNNEI. The CDR3 region has the DNA TGTGCCAGCAGTGTCGATAGAAACACCGGGGAGCTGTTTTTT. Protein product: CASSVDRNTGELFF.

The count of this clone is one. V gene TRBV10-3 combines with J gene TRBJ1-5; D is possibly TRBD1 (5 bases). Germline CDR1 and CDR2: ENHRY and SYGVKD. The V end was cut by 3 bases, the J end by 7 bases, with 7 bases between. This CDR3 spans 12 amino acids. CDR3 sequence reads: CAISERGQPQHF. The CDR3 region has the DNA TGTGCCATCAGTGAAAGGGGACAGCCCCAGCATTTT.

V usage is TRBV5-6 and J usage is TRBJ2-7; 12 bases fit TRBD1. The germline gives CDR1 SGHDT, CDR2 YYEEEE. V gave up 4 bases and J gave up 4 bases; unmatched junction bases: 9. CDR3 length: 16 residues. Here the CDR3 reads CASSPNPGQGAYEQYF. Written as DNA, the CDR3 is TGTGCCAGCAGCCCTAACCCGGGACAGGGGGCATACGAGCAGTACTTC.

As for this clone: The sample holds other DNA sequences that translate to the same CDR3. The V call is TRBV4-1, the J call TRBJ1-5; TRBD1 aligns across 9 bases. Germline CDR1 reads MGHRA; CDR2 reads YSYEKL. The J segment lost 2 bases and the V segment lost 4 bases, leaving 3 bases of the junction unmatched. This CDR3 comprises 15 residues. CDR3 sequence (DNA): TGCGCCAGCAGCCCATGGACAGGGGGCAATCAGCCCCAGCATTTT. Protein product: CASSPWTGGNQPQHF.

In its sample, this clone was seen a few times. The chain carries TRBV2 and TRBJ1-1; no definite D call. The CDR3 loop spans 15 amino acids. V lost 4 bases, J lost 0 bases, and 12 bases lay in between. In germline, CDR1 is SNHLY, CDR2 FYNNEI. The DNA of the CDR3 is TGTGCCAGCAGTGCGTCGGAGACCTTGAACACTGAAGCTTTCTTT. Translating gives CASSASETLNTEAFF. The variable domain in full, with the rest retrieved from reference TRBV2 and TRBJ1-1, is EPEVTQTPSHQVTQMGQEVILRCVPISNHLYFYWYRQILGQKVEFLVSFYNNEISEKSEIFDDQFSVERPDGSNFTLKIRSTKLEDSAMYFCASSASETLNTEAFFGQGTRLTVV.

The chain is built from TRBV5-1 and TRBJ2-3; weak D call: TRBD2 (6 bases). The V gene lost 1 base and the J gene lost 3 bases, with 12 bases spanning the gap. Germline V gene data show CDR1 as SGHRS and CDR2 as YFSETQ. This CDR3 has 15 residues. CDR3 sequence (DNA): TGCGCCAGCAGCTTGCTCAGCGGGCGGACAGATACGCAGTATTTT. It yields the protein CASSLLSGRTDTQYF. Full variable domain (outside the CDR3, taken from reference TRBV5-1 and TRBJ2-3): KAGVTQTPRYLIKTRGQQVTLSCSPISGHRSVSWYQQTPGQGLQFLFEYFSETQRNKGNFPGRFSGRQFSNSRSEMNVSTLELGDSALYLCASSLLSGRTDTQYFGPGTRLTVL.